Listed here are 10 T cell receptor beta chains from one sample, sequenced in a study of cytomegalovirus exposure and HLA in healthy donors. Clones were read by immunoSEQ multiplex PCR, and TCRdb kept only the in-frame ones, dropping some. The sample records more than 250,000 clones, approximately 86% being singletons. Sequenced sample: PBMCs. These receptors all stem from a woman aged 25 to 45 in good health and CMV-seropositive.

The gene calls are TRBV5-6 and TRBJ2-7, with 9 nucleotides matching TRBD1. Germline V lookup: CDR1 SGHDT, CDR2 YYEEEE. Trimming cost V 4 bases and J 3 bases; bases outside gene matches: 8. The CDR3 length is 15 residues. CDR3 sequence: CASSPAGTGFYEQYF. The CDR3 coding sequence is TGTGCCAGCAGCCCGGCCGGGACAGGGTTCTACGAGCAGTACTTC.

The chain has TRBV11-3 and TRBJ2-3; 9 nucleotides agree with TRBD1. Trimming took 7 bases from V and 2 from J; bases not matched to a gene: 7. Germline CDR1 reads SGHNT; CDR2 reads YENEEA. The CDR3 length is 15 residues. The CDR3 DNA reads as TGTGCCAGCACTTCTTACAGGGGGCCCACAGATACGCAGTATTTT. It translates to CASTSYRGPTDTQYF.

CDR3 bases: TGTGCCAGCGTGGGACAGGGAACTGAAGCTTTCTTT. Translating it yields CASVGQGTEAFF. This rearrangement joins TRBV5-8 to TRBJ1-1; 9 bases map to TRBD1. This CDR3 comprises 12 residues. V lost 7 bases to trimming and J lost 5 bases; unmatched junction nucleotides: 3. The germline gives CDR1 SGHTS, CDR2 YDEGEE.

This clone was counted once. J is TRBJ2-2 and V is TRBV4-3; D unresolved. Germline V gene sequence: CDR1 LGHNA, CDR2 YSLEER. Deletions cut 0 bases from V and 4 bases from J, with 9 bases between. This CDR3 spans 15 amino acids. DNA of the CDR3: TGCGCCAGCAGCCAAGATAGGGCGACCACCGGGGAGCTGTTTTTT. It yields the protein CASSQDRATTGELFF.

The sample holds one count of this clone. This chain uses TRBV13 with TRBJ2-7; a weak D match, TRBD1 (6 bases). Germline V gene lookup returns CDR1 PRHDT and CDR2 FYEKMQ (reference sequence). The CDR3 has 13 amino acids. V was clipped by 5 bases and J by 5 bases, with 13 bases between them. CDR3 residues: CASSLRGIDEQYF. Written as DNA, the CDR3 is TGTGCCAGCAGCCTCAGGGGCATAGACGAGCAGTACTTC.

The chain recombines TRBV2 with TRBJ2-3, with 8 positions matching TRBD2. Germline V lookup: CDR1 SNHLY, CDR2 FYNNEI. CDR3 length: 15 residues. Trimming at V came to 4 bases and at J to 1 base, leaving 4 bases not matched to a gene. CDR3: CASSAKAGGTDTQYF. In DNA form, the CDR3 reads TGTGCCAGCAGTGCCAAAGCGGGGGGCACAGATACGCAGTATTTT.

The chain recombines TRBV25-1 with TRBJ2-3, with D unclear. The CDR3 is 14 residues long. Trimming pared 3 bases from V and 3 bases from J, leaving 10 bases between. The germline V gene encodes CDR1 MGHDK and CDR2 SYGVNS. CDR3 protein: CASSDPSGTDTQYF. The CDR3 region has the DNA TGTGCCAGCAGTGACCCCAGTGGGACAGATACGCAGTATTTT.

V gene TRBV7-9 combines with J gene TRBJ1-2; TRBD1 is a possible D gene (5 bases). There are 12 residues in the CDR3. V shed 6 bases and J shed 3 bases, with 8 bases lying between them. Germline values: CDR1 SEHNR, CDR2 FQNEAQ (reference sequence). The CDR3 DNA reads as TGTGCCAGCAGTCAGGGCGACTATGGCTACACCTTC. Protein sequence: CASSQGDYGYTF.

The gene calls are TRBV6-5 and TRBJ1-6; TRBD1 is a possible D gene (6 bases). Germline-derived CDR1 and CDR2 are MNHEY and SVGAGI. This CDR3 spans 13 amino acids. The V end was cut by 2 bases, the J end by 9 bases, with 8 bases between. The CDR3 sequence is CASSYTGTSPLHF. The CDR3, as DNA: TGTGCCAGCAGTTACACAGGGACTTCACCCCTCCACTTT.

The rearrangement uses TRBV4-1 and TRBJ2-3, with 10 bases that match TRBD2. Unmatched junction bases numbered 4, after V lost 1 base and J lost 0 bases. The CDR3 length is 17 residues. Germline CDR1 and CDR2: MGHRA and YSYEKL. Here the CDR3 reads CASSQGSGGPSTDTQYF. In nucleotides, the CDR3 is TGCGCCAGCAGCCAAGGTAGCGGGGGGCCTAGCACAGATACGCAGTATTTT.